Reported below is one T cell receptor beta chain. This specimen comes from a study of Graves' ophthalmopathy and Graves' hyperthyroidism. Among the hyperthyroidism patients, all were newly diagnosed, aged 18 to 65, with under 2 months' duration. The evidence that diagnosis relied on was clinical symptoms, serum thyroxine, TRAb, thyroid ultrasound and orbital computed tomography. From RNA, the CDR3 regions of TCR beta chains were amplified and sequenced. RT-PCR with HTBI primers came first, then second-round multiplex PCR. TCRdb re-analysed the multiplex PCR reads in MiXCR, keeping a single row per CDR3 protein. The data show roughly 1.1 million distinct CDR3 sequences, less than 45% seen once. The sample comprised peripheral blood or thyroid tissue (not recorded which). This TCR came from an adult man with Graves' hyperthyroidism.

The CDR3 here is CASRTEQGTQYF. In DNA form, the CDR3 reads TGTGCCAGCAGGACAGAACAAGGCACCCAGTACTTC. The chain joins TRBV2 to TRBJ2-5; a possible D gene is TRBD1 (5 bases). Germline lookup yields CDR1 SNHLY and CDR2 FYNNEI. The CDR3 runs 12 residues. Trimming removed 6 bases at V and 8 bases at J, with 13 bases between.